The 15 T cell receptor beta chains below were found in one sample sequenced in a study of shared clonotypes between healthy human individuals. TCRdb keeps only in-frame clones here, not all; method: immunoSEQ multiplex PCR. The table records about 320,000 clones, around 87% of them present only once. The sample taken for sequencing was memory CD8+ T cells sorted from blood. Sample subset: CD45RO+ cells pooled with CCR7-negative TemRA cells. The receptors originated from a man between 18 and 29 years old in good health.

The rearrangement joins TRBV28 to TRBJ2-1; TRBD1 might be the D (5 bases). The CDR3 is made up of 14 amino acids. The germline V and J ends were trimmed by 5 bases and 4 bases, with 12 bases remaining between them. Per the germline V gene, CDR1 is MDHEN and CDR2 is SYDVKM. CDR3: CASSDVRQYNEQFF. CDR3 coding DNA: TGTGCCAGCAGTGATGTGCGACAGTACAATGAGCAGTTCTTC.

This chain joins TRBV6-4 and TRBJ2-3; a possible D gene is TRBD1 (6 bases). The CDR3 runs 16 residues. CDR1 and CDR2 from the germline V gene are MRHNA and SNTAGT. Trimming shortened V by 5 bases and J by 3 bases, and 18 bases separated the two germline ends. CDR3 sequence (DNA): TGTGCCAGCAGTTCCGATGACAGGACTCGTACAGATACGCAGTATTTT. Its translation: CASSSDDRTRTDTQYF.

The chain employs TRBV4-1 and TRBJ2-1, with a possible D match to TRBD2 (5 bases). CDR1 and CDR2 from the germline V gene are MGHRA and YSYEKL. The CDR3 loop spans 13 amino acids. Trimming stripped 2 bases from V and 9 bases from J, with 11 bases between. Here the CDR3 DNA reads TGCGCCAGCAGCCAACGGACCGGGATTGAGCAGTTCTTC. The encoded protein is CASSQRTGIEQFF.

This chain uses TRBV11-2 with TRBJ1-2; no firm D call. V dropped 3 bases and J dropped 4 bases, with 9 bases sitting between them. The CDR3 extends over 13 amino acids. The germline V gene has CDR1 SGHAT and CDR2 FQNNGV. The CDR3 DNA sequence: TGTGCCAGCAGCTTTGACACCATCTATGGCTACACCTTC. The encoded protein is CASSFDTIYGYTF.

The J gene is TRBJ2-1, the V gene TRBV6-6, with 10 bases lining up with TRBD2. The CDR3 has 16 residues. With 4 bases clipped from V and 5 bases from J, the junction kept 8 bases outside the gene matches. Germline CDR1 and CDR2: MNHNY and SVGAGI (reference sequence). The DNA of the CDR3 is TGTGCCAGCAGTTTCGAAGCGGGAGGGCCAGACAATGAGCAGTTCTTC. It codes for CASSFEAGGPDNEQFF.

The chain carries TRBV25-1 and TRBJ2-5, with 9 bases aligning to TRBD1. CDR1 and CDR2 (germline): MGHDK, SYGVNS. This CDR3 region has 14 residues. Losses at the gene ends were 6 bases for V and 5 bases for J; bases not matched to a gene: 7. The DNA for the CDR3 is TGTGCCAGCAGCGACCGGGACAGGGAGGAGACCCAGTACTTC. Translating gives CASSDRDREETQYF. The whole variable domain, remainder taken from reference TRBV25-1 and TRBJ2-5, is EADIYQTPRYLVIGTGKKITLECSQTMGHDKMYWYQQDPGMELHLIHYSYGVNSTEKGDLSSESTVSRIRTEHFPLTLESARPSHTSQYLCASSDRDREETQYFGPGTRLLVL.

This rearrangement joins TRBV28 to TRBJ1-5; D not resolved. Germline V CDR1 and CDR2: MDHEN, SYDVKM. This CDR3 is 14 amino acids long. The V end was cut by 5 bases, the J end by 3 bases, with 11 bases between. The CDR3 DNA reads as TGTGCCAGCAGTCCGCACGGACTCAATCAGCCCCAGCATTTT. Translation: CASSPHGLNQPQHF.

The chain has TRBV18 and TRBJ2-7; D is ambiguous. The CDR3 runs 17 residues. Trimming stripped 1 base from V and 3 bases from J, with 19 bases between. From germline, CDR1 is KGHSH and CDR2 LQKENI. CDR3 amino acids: CASSPRSLLRFFYEQYF. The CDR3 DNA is TGTGCCAGCTCACCACGCAGCCTACTTCGTTTTTTCTACGAGCAGTACTTC. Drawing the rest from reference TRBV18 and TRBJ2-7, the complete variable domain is NAGVMQNPRHLVRRRGQEARLRCSPMKGHSHVYWYRQLPEEGLKFMVYLQKENIIDESGMPKERFSAEFPKEGPSILRIQQVVRGDSAAYFCASSPRSLLRFFYEQYFGPGTRLTVT.

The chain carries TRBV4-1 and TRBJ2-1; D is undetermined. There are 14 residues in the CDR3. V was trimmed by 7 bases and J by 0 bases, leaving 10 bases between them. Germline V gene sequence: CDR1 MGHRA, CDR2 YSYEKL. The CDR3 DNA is TGCGCCAGCAAACGTCAGGTCTCCTACAATGAGCAGTTCTTC. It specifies CASKRQVSYNEQFF.

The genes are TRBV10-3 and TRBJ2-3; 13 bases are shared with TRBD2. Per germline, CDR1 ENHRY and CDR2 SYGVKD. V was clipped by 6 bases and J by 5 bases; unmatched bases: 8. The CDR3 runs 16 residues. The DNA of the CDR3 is TGTGCCATCAGGGGTCGGACTAGCGGGAGAGAAGATACGCAGTATTTT. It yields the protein CAIRGRTSGREDTQYF.

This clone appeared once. CDR3 residues: CASSFPGTGYSYEQYF. The CDR3 DNA reads TGTGCCAGCAGCTTTCCCGGGACAGGGTATTCCTACGAGCAGTACTTC. The chain is built from TRBV11-2 and TRBJ2-7; 9 nucleotides line up with TRBD1. The J segment lost 1 base and the V segment lost 3 bases, leaving 7 bases of the junction unmatched. The CDR3 runs to 16 residues. CDR1 SGHAT and CDR2 FQNNGV come from the germline V gene.

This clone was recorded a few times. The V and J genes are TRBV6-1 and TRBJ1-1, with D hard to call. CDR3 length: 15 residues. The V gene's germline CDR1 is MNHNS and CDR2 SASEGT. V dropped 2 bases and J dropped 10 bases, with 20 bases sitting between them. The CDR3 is CASSEYRASKAGAFF. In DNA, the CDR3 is TGTGCCAGCAGTGAATATAGGGCGAGTAAGGCGGGAGCTTTCTTT.

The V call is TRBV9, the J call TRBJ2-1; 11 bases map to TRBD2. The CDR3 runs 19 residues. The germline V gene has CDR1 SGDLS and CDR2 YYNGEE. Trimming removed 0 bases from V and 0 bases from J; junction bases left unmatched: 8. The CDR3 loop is CASSVVGSGRGSSYNEQFF. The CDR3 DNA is TGTGCCAGCAGCGTAGTAGGTAGCGGGAGGGGGTCCTCCTACAATGAGCAGTTCTTC.

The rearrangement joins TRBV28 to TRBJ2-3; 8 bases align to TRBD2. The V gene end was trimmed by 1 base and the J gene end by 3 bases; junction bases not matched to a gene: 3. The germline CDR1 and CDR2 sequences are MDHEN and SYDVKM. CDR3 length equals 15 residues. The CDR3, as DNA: TGTGCCAGCAGTTTATTTCCGGGAGGGACAGATACGCAGTATTTT. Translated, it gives CASSLFPGGTDTQYF.

Here the CDR3 DNA reads TGCAGCGTTGAAGGGACTAGCGGCCCTACGCAGTATTTT. This gives the protein CSVEGTSGPTQYF. The chain employs TRBV29-1 and TRBJ2-3; 10 nucleotides align to TRBD2. The V and J ends lost 1 base and 8 bases, in that order; junction bases with no gene match: 3. CDR3 length: 13 residues. CDR1 and CDR2 (germline): SQVTM, ANQGSEA.